This TCR beta chain stems from a study of PD-L1 blockade in urothelial cancer. Study-level points and caveats: Tumor-associated blood clones were expanded more by durable-benefit patients at 3 weeks.

This clone was counted between two and nine times. No antigen is known for it. Sequenced by immunoSEQ multiplex PCR; TCRdb stores in-frame clones only, minus some. The data contain 38,000 or so clones, 83% of them singletons. Germline CDR1 and CDR2: MNHNY and SVGAGI (reference sequence). The V and J ends lost 6 bases and 6 bases, in that order; junction bases with no gene match: 5. This CDR3 comprises 13 residues. The rearrangement joins TRBV6-6 to TRBJ1-5, with TRBD1 matching over 7 bases. The sample consisted of PBMCs, taken around atezolizumab (anti-PD-L1) treatment. The sequence was collected from a man in his 60s with urothelial cancer. CDR3 residues: CASSPDRVQPQHF. DNA of the CDR3: TGTGCCAGCAGCCCCGACAGGGTTCAGCCCCAGCATTTT.